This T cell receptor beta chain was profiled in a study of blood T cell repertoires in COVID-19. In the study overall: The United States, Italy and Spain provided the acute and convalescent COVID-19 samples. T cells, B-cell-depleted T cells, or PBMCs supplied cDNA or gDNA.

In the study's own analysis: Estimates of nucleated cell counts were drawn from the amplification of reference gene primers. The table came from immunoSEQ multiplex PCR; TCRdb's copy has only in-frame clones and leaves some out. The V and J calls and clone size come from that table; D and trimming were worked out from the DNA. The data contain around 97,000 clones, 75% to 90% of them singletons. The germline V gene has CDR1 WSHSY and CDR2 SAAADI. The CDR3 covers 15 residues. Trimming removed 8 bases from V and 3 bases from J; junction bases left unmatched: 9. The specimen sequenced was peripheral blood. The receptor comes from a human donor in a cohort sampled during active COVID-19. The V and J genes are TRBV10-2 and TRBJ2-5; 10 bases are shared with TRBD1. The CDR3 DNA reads TGCGCCAGCGGACGACCGGGACAGGGGAAAGAGACCCAGTACTTC. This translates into CASGRPGQGKETQYF.